This T cell receptor (beta chain) was identified during a study of beta chain features in type 1 diabetes. Study-level information: Cell yields, gender and age were similar in healthy donors and patients.

This clone was counted only a few times. All of the isolated RNA was reverse transcribed, so expressed TCRB transcripts were sequenced. Sequencing was performed with immunoSEQ multiplex PCR; in TCRdb, only in-frame clones are kept and a portion is missing. Altogether 390,000 or so clones are present, approximately 14% being singletons, with the ten largest covering about 0.04%. CDR1 is LGHNA, CDR2 YSLEER, per germline. Trimming took 1 base from V and 4 from J, leaving 10 bases between them. The CDR3 loop spans 14 amino acids. This receptor was identified in a man aged 30-40 years in good health. The specimen sequenced was naive CD4+ T cells from blood. The J gene is TRBJ1-2, the V gene TRBV4-3; D is uncertain. The chain's CDR3 is CASSQAAEGYGYTF. CDR3 sequence (DNA): TGCGCCAGCAGCCAAGCCGCGGAAGGCTATGGCTACACCTTC.